Listed below are T cell receptor beta chains from one sample, sequenced in a study of T cell responses to AZD1222 COVID-19 vaccine. Clones were read by immunoSEQ multiplex PCR, and TCRdb kept only the in-frame ones, dropping some. The table has 65,000 to 95,000 clones, more than 70% seen once. This specimen consisted of peripheral blood, obtained on day 0 of AZD1222 vaccination. Receptor source: an adult in good health. The CDR3 runs from the conserved cysteine through the conserved F or W. D genes are given only for firm matches. A row's size may be missing; if present it is once, few, many or a size class.

J: TRBJ2-5; length: 15; V: TRBV6-6; size: .; D: .; DNA: TGTGCCAGCAGTTTAGAGCAGGGTTCCCAAGAGACCCAGTACTTC; CDR3: CASSLEQGSQETQYF
J: TRBJ2-1; length: 14; V: TRBV7-2; size: .; D: TRBD1; DNA: TGTGCCAGCACCCTTGGACAGGTTAAAGGTGAGCAGTTCTTC; CDR3: CASTLGQVKGEQFF
J: TRBJ1-3; length: 13; V: TRBV10-2; size: .; D: .; DNA: TGCGCCAGCAGGAGTACCTCTGGAAACACCATATATTTT; CDR3: CASRSTSGNTIYF
J: TRBJ1-2; length: 11; V: TRBV5-1; size: .; D: TRBD1; DNA: TGCGCCAGCAGCCGACAGGGCGACTACACCTTC; CDR3: CASSRQGDYTF
J: TRBJ1-1; length: 15; V: TRBV5-4; size: .; D: TRBD1; DNA: TGTGCCAGCAGCGCACAGGGGCTAGGGAACACTGAAGCTTTCTTT; CDR3: CASSAQGLGNTEAFF
J: TRBJ2-2; length: 18; V: TRBV18; size: .; D: TRBD2; DNA: TGTGCCAGCTCGCTAAAGGCTCTTAGCGGGAGACAGACCGGGGAGCTGTTTTTT; CDR3: CASSLKALSGRQTGELFF
J: TRBJ2-5; length: 16; V: TRBV5-1; size: .; D: .; DNA: TGCGCCAGCACCCCGAGTTTTTTCGAGGGGGGAGTGACCCAGTACTTC; CDR3: CASTPSFFEGGVTQYF
J: TRBJ1-1; length: 14; V: TRBV30; size: .; D: .; DNA: TGTGCCTGGAGTGTACCTCCCGGGGGCACTGAAGCTTTCTTT; CDR3: CAWSVPPGGTEAFF
J: TRBJ1-1; length: 12; V: TRBV5-6; size: .; D: .; DNA: TGTGCCAGCCTTCGGCTGAACACTGAAGCTTTCTTT; CDR3: CASLRLNTEAFF
J: TRBJ2-7; length: 11; V: TRBV20-1; size: .; D: TRBD2; DNA: TGCAGTGCCCCTAGCGGATACGAGCAGTACTTC; CDR3: CSAPSGYEQYF
J: TRBJ2-1; length: 14; V: TRBV6-5; size: .; D: .; DNA: TGTGCCAGCCTAGACGGGGGTATCTACAATGAGCAGTTCTTC; CDR3: CASLDGGIYNEQFF
J: TRBJ1-2; length: 13; V: TRBV19; size: .; D: .; DNA: TGTGCCAGTAGTATTTCGGGCCGCTATGGCTACACCTTC; CDR3: CASSISGRYGYTF
J: TRBJ2-7; length: 13; V: TRBV10-3; size: .; D: TRBD2; DNA: TGTGCCATCAGTGTAGCGGGATCCTACGAGCAGTACTTC; CDR3: CAISVAGSYEQYF
J: TRBJ1-6; length: 14; V: TRBV6-5; size: .; D: TRBD1; DNA: TGTGCCAGCGGTCCGGGACAGTATAATTCACCCCTCCACTTT; CDR3: CASGPGQYNSPLHF
J: TRBJ1-5; length: 12; V: TRBV18; size: once; D: .; DNA: TGTGCCAGCTCACCGGGGTATCAGCCCCAGCATTTT; CDR3: CASSPGYQPQHF
J: TRBJ1-6; length: 18; V: TRBV30; size: .; D: .; DNA: TGTGCCTGGAGTGTAGGGAAGGTAACGAGCTCCTATAATTCACCCCTCCACTTT; CDR3: CAWSVGKVTSSYNSPLHF
J: TRBJ1-1; length: 14; V: TRBV30; size: once; D: TRBD1; DNA: TGTGCCTGGAGTGTAGGGCAGGGGGTTTCTGAAGCTTTCTTT; CDR3: CAWSVGQGVSEAFF
J: TRBJ2-7; length: 14; V: TRBV5-4; size: .; D: .; DNA: TGTGCCAGCAGCTTGCGGTCCGGCCTCTACGAGCAGTACTTC; CDR3: CASSLRSGLYEQYF
J: TRBJ2-6; length: 13; V: TRBV12-3/TRBV12-4; size: .; D: .; DNA: TGTGCCAGCAGTTCTTTAGGGGCCAACGTCCTGACTTTC; CDR3: CASSSLGANVLTF
J: TRBJ2-7; length: 14; V: TRBV27; size: .; D: .; DNA: TGTGCCAGCAGTTTATCAGGGGCCTACTACGAGCAGTACTTC; CDR3: CASSLSGAYYEQYF
J: TRBJ2-3; length: 14; V: TRBV3-1/TRBV3-2; size: .; D: .; DNA: TGTGCCAGCAGCCAAGTAGTCACGACCGATACGCAGTATTTT; CDR3: CASSQVVTTDTQYF
J: TRBJ2-7; length: 13; V: TRBV29-1; size: few; D: .; DNA: TGCAGCGCTAGAGTACGGAACGGCTACGAGCAGTACTTC; CDR3: CSARVRNGYEQYF